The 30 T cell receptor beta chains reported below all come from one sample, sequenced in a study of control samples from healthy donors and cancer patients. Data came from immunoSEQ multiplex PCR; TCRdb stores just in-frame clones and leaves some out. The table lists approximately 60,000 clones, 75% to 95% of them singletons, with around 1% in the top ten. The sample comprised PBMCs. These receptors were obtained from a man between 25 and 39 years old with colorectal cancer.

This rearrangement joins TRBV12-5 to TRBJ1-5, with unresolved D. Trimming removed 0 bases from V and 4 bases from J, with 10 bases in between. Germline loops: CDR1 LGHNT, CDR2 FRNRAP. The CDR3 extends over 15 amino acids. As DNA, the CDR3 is TGTGCTAGTGGTTTGGTACGGGCGGTAAATCAGCCCCAGCATTTT. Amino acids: CASGLVRAVNQPQHF.

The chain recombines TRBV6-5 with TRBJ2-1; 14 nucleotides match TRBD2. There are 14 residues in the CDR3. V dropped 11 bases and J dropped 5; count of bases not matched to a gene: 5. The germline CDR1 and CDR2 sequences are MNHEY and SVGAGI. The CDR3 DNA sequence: TGTGCCGTCCGACTAGCGGGGGGGCACAATGAGCAGTTCTTC. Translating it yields CAVRLAGGHNEQFF.

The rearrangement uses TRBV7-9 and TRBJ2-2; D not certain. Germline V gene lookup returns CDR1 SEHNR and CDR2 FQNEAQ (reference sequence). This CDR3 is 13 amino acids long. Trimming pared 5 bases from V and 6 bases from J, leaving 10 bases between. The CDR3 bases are TGTGCCAGCAGCCCCAAGGGCTCCGGGGAGCTGTTTTTT. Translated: CASSPKGSGELFF.

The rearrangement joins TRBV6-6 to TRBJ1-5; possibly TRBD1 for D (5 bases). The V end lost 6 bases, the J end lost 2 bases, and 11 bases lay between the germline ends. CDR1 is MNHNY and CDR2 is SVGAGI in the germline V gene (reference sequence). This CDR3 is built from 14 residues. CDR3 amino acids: CASSHGGGNQPQHF. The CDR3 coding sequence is TGTGCCAGCAGCCATGGGGGAGGCAATCAGCCCCAGCATTTT.

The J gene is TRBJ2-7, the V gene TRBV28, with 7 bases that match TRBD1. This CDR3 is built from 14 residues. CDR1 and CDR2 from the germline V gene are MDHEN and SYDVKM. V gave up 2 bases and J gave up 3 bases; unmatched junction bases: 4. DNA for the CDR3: TGTGCCAGCAGTTTAGCAGGGGGTGGCTACGAGCAGTACTTC. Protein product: CASSLAGGGYEQYF.

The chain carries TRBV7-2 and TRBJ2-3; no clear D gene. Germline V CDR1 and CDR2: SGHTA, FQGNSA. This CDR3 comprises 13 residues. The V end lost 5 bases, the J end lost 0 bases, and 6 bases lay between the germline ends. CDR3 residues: CASSQPSTDTQYF. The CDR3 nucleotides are TGTGCCAGCAGCCAGCCTAGCACAGATACGCAGTATTTT. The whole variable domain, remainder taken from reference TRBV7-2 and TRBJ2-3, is GAGVSQSPSNKVTEKGKDVELRCDPISGHTALYWYRQSLGQGLEFLIYFQGNSAPDKSGLPSDRFSAERTGGSVSTLTIQRTQQEDSAVYLCASSQPSTDTQYFGPGTRLTVL.

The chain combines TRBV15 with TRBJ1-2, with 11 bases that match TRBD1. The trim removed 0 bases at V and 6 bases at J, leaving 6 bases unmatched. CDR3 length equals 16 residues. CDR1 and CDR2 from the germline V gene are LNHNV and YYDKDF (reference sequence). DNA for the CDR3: TGTGCCACCAGCAGAGATGAAGGACAGGGGGCGAATGGCTACACCTTC. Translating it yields CATSRDEGQGANGYTF.

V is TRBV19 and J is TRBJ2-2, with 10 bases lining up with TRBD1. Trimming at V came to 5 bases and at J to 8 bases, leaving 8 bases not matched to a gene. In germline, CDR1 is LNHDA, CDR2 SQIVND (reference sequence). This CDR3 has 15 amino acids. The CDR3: CASSARTGGPGELFF. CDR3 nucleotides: TGTGCCAGTAGTGCGAGGACAGGGGGGCCGGGGGAGCTGTTTTTT.

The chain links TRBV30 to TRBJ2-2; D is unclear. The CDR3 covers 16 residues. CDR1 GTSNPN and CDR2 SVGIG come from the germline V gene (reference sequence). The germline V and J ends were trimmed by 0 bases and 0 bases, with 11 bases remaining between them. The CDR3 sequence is CAWSVRKSPNTGELFF. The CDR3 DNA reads TGTGCCTGGAGTGTTAGGAAATCCCCGAACACCGGGGAGCTGTTTTTT.

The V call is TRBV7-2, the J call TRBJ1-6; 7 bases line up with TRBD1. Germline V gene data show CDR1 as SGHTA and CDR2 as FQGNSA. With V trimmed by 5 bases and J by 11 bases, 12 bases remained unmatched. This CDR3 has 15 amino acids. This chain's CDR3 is CASSTQTGNGTPLHF. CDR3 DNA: TGTGCCAGCAGCACCCAGACAGGGAATGGGACACCCCTCCACTTT.

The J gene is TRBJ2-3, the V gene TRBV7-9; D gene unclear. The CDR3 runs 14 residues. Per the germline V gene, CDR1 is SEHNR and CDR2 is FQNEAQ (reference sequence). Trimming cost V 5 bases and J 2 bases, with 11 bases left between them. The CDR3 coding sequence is TGTGCCAGCAGCCTAAACGGTATCACAGATACGCAGTATTTT. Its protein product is CASSLNGITDTQYF.

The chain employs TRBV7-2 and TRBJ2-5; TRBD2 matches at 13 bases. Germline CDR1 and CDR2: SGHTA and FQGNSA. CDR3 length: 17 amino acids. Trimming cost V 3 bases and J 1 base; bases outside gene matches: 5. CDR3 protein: CASSFLGTSGVQETQYF. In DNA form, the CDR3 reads TGTGCCAGCAGCTTCCTCGGGACTAGCGGGGTCCAAGAGACCCAGTACTTC.

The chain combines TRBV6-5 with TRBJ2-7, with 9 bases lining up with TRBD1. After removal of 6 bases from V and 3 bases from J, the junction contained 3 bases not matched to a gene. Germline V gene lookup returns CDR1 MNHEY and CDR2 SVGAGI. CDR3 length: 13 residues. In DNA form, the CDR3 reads TGTGCCAGCAGCCCGGACAGGGGCTACGAGCAGTACGTC. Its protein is CASSPDRGYEQYV.

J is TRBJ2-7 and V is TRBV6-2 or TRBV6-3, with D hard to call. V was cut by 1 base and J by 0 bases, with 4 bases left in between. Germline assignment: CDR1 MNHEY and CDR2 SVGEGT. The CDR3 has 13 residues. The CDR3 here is CASSYLSSYEQYF. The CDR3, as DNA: TGTGCCAGCAGTTACTTGAGCTCCTACGAGCAGTACTTC.

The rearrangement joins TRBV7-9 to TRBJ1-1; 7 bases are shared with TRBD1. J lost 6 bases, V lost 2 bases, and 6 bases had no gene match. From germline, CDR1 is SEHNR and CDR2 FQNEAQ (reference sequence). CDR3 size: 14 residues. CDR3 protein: CASSLNFQGAEAFF. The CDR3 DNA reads TGTGCCAGCAGCTTAAACTTCCAGGGGGCTGAAGCTTTCTTT. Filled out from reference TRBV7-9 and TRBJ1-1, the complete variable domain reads DTGVSQNPRHKITKRGQNVTFRCDPISEHNRLYWYRQTLGQGPEFLTYFQNEAQLEKSRLLSDRFSAERPKGSFSTLEIQRTEQGDSAMYLCASSLNFQGAEAFFGQGTRLTVV.

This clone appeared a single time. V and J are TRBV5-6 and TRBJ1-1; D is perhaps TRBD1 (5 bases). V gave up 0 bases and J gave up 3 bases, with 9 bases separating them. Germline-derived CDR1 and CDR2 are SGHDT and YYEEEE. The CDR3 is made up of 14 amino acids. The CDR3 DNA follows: TGTGCCAGCAGCTTGGCAGGGACCGACACTGAAGCTTTCTTT. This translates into CASSLAGTDTEAFF.

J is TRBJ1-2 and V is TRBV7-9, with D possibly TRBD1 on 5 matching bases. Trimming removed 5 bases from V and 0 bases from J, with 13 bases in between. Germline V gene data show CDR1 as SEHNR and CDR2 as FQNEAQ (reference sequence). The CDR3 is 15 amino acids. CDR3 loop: CASSITGTANYGYTF. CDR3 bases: TGTGCCAGCAGCATAACCGGGACCGCTAACTATGGCTACACCTTC.

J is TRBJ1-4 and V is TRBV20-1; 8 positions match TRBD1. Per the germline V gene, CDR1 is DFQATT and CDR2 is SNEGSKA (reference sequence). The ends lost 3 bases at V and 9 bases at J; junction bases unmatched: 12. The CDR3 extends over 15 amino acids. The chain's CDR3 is CSASRGGQGNQKLFF. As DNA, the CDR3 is TGCAGTGCTAGTCGCGGAGGACAGGGAAACCAAAAACTGTTTTTT.

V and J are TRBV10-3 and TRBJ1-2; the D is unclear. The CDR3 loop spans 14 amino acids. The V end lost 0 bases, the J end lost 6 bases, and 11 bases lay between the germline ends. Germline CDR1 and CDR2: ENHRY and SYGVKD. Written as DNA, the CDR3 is TGTGCCATCAGTGAGTCGCCGGCCCTCAATGGCTACACCTTC. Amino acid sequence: CAISESPALNGYTF.

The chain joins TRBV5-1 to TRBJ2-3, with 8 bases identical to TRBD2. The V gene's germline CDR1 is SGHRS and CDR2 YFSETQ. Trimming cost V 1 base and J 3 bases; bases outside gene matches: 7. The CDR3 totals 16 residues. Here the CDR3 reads CASSLSASGGTDTQYF. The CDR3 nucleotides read TGCGCCAGCAGCTTGTCAGCCAGCGGGGGAACAGATACGCAGTATTTT.

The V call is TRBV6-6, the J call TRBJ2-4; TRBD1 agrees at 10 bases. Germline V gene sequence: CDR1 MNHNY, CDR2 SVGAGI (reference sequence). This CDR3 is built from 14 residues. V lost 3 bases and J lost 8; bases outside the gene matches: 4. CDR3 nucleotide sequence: TGTGCCAGCAGTTATGGGACAGGGGTAGACATTCAGTACTTC. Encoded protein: CASSYGTGVDIQYF.

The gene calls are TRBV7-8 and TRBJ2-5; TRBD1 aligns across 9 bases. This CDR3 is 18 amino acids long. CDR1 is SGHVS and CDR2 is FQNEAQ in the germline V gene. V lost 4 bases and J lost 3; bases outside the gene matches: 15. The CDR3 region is CASSSPGTGRAGEETQYF. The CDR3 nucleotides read TGTGCCAGCAGCTCCCCCGGGACAGGGCGCGCGGGGGAAGAGACCCAGTACTTC. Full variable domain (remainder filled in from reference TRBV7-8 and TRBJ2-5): GAGVSQSPRYKVAKRGQDVALRCDPISGHVSLFWYQQALGQGPEFLTYFQNEAQLDKSGLPSDRFFAERPEGSVSTLKIQRTQQEDSAVYLCASSSPGTGRAGEETQYFGPGTRLLVL.

CDR3 DNA sequence: TGTGCCAGCTCGCTCCTCGGACTTGGCGAGCAGTACGTC. Protein: CASSLLGLGEQYV. The chain has TRBV6-5 and TRBJ2-7; D is possibly TRBD2 (5 bases). The germline gives CDR1 MNHEY, CDR2 SVGAGI. The V gene lost 8 bases and the J gene lost 6 bases, with 17 bases spanning the gap. The CDR3 is made up of 13 amino acids.

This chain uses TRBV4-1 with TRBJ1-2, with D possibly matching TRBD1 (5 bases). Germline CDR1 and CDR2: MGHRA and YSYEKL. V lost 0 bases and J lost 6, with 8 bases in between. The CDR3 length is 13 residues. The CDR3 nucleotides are TGCGCCAGCAGCCAAGAGGGGGAAGATGGCTACACCTTC. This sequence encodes CASSQEGEDGYTF.

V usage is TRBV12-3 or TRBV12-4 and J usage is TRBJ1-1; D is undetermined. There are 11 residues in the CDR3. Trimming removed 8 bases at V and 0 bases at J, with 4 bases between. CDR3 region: CASRLNTEAFF. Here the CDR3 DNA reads TGTGCCAGCCGGTTGAACACTGAAGCTTTCTTT.

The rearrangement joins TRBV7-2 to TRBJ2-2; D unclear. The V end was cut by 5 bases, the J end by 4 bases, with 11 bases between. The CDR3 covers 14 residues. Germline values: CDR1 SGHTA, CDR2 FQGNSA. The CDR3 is CASSDRPSTGELFF. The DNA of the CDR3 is TGTGCCAGCAGCGATCGTCCTAGCACCGGGGAGCTGTTTTTT.

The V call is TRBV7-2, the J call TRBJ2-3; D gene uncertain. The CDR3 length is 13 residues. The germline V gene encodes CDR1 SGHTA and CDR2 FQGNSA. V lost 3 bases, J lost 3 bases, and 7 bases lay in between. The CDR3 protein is CASSFGRTDTQYF. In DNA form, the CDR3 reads TGTGCCAGCAGCTTCGGAAGGACAGATACGCAGTATTTT.

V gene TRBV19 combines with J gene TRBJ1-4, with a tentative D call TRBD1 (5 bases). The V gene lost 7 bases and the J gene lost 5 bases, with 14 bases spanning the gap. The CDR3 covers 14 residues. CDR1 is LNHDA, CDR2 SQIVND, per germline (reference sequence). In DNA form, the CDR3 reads TGTGCCAGTACCCCCCGGGACGCAAATGAAAAACTGTTTTTT. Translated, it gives CASTPRDANEKLFF. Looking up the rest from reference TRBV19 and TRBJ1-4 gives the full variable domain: DGGITQSPKYLFRKEGQNVTLSCEQNLNHDAMYWYRQDPGQGLRLIYYSQIVNDFQKGDIAEGYSVSREKKESFPLTVTSAQKNPTAFYLCASTPRDANEKLFFGSGTQLSVL.

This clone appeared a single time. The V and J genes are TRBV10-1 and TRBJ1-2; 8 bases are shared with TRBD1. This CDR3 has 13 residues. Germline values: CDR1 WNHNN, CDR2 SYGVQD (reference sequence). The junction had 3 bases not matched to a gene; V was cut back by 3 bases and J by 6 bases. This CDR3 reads CASSDGQGNGYTF. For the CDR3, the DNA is TGCGCCAGCAGTGACGGACAGGGTAATGGCTACACCTTC.

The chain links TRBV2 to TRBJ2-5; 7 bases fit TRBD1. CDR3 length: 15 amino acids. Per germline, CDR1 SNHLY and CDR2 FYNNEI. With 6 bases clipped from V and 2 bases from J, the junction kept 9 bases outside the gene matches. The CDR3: CASSEGQMLQETQYF. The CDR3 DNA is TGTGCCAGCAGCGAGGGACAGATGTTACAAGAGACCCAGTACTTC.